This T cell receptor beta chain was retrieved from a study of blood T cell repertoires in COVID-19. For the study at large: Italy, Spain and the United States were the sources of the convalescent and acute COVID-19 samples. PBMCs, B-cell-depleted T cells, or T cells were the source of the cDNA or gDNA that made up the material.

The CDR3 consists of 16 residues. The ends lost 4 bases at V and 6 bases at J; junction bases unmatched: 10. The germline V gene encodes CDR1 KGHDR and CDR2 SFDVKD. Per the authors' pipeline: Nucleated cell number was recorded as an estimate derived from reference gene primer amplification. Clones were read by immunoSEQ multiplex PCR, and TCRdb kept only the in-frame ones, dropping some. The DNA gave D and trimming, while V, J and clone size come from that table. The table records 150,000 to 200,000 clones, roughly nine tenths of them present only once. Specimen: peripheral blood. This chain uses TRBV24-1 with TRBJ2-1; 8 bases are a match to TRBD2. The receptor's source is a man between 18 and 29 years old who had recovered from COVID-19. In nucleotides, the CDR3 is TGTGCCACCAGTGACCGGGGGGAGCGGGAGAGCAATGAGCAGTTCTTC. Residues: CATSDRGERESNEQFF.